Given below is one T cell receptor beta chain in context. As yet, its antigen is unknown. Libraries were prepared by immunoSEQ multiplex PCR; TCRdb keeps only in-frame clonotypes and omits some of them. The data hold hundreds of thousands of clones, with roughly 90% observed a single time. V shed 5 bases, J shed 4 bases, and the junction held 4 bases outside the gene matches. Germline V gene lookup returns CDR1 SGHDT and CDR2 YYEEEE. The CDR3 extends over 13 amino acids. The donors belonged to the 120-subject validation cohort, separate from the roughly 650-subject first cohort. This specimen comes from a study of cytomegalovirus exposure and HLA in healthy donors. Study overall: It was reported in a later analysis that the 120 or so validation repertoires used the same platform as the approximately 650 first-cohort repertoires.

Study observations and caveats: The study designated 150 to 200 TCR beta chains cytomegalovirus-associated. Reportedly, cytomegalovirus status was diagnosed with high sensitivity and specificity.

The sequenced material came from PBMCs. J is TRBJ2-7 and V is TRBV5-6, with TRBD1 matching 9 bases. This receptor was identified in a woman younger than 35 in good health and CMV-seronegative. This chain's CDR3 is CASRRGQGYEQYF. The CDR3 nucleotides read TGTGCCAGCAGGCGGGGACAGGGTTACGAGCAGTACTTC.